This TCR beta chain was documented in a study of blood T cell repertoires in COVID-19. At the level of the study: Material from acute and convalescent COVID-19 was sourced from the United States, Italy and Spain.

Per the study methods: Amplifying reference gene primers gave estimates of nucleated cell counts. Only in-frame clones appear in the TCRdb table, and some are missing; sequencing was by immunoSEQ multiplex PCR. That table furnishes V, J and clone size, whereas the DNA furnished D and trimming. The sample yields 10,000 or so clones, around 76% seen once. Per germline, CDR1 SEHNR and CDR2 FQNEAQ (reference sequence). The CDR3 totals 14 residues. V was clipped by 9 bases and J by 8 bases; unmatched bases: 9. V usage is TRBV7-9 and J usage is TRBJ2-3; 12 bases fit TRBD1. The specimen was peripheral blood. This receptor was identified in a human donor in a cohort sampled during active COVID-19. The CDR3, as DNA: TGTGCCAGTTCCATCGGGACAGGGGGCGGTACGCAGTATTTT. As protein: CASSIGTGGGTQYF. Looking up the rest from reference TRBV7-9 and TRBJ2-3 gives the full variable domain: DTGVSQNPRHKITKRGQNVTFRCDPISEHNRLYWYRQTLGQGPEFLTYFQNEAQLEKSRLLSDRFSAERPKGSFSTLEIQRTEQGDSAMYLCASSIGTGGGTQYFGPGTRLTVL.